One sample yielded the 24 T cell receptor beta chains listed below, sequenced in a study of T cells in localized non-small cell lung cancer. Sequencing was performed with immunoSEQ multiplex PCR; in TCRdb, only in-frame clones are kept and a portion is missing. This sample has 55,000 to 80,000 clones, with roughly 81% found just once. The specimen comprised peripheral blood, sampled before any cancer treatment. These receptor sequences come from a female donor over 55 with stage I lung adenocarcinoma.

The chain combines TRBV7-9 with TRBJ2-7; D is tentatively TRBD1 or TRBD2 (5 bases each). Trimming took off 3 bases at V and 6 bases at J, with 9 bases between the two ends. Germline V gives CDR1 SEHNR, CDR2 FQNEAQ (reference sequence). The CDR3 loop spans 12 amino acids. DNA for the CDR3: TGTGCCAGCAGCTTCGGGGACGTCGAGCAGTACTTC. Protein sequence: CASSFGDVEQYF.

The rearrangement uses TRBV5-4 and TRBJ1-3, with D unresolved. CDR3 length equals 15 residues. V was shortened by 5 bases and J by 1 base, with 13 bases between the two germline ends. Germline values: CDR1 SGHNT, CDR2 YYREEE (reference sequence). The CDR3 spells CASSSDDKSGNTIYF. In DNA form, the CDR3 reads TGTGCCAGCAGTTCTGATGATAAATCTGGAAACACCATATATTTT.

The chain links TRBV4-1 to TRBJ2-7; 7 nucleotides agree with TRBD2. CDR3 size: 15 residues. V lost 6 bases, J lost 4 bases, and 12 bases stayed unmatched. Germline V gene sequence: CDR1 MGHRA, CDR2 YSYEKL. The CDR3 loop is CASSPPAGVGYEQYF. DNA of the CDR3: TGCGCCAGCAGTCCGCCGGCGGGAGTAGGGTACGAGCAGTACTTC.

This clone occurred once. The V and J genes are TRBV5-5 and TRBJ2-5; D is unresolved. V lost 9 bases and J 0 bases, leaving 15 bases between the germline ends. The V gene's germline CDR1 is SGHKS and CDR2 YYEKEE (reference sequence). This CDR3 spans 14 amino acids. CDR3: CANNIMWYQETQYF. The DNA for the CDR3 is TGTGCCAACAACATTATGTGGTACCAAGAGACCCAGTACTTC.

The CDR3 DNA sequence: TGCGCCAGCAGCAAACAGAATTACGAGCAGTACTTC. This gives the protein CASSKQNYEQYF. The chain links TRBV10-2 to TRBJ2-7; D call uncertain. V lost 6 bases and J 4 bases, leaving 10 bases between the germline ends. From germline, CDR1 is WSHSY and CDR2 SAAADI. CDR3 size: 12 residues.

The sample holds one count of this clone. The chain is built from TRBV5-6 and TRBJ2-5; TRBD2 matches 13 bases. CDR3 size: 15 residues. Trimming cost V 2 bases and J 5 bases; bases outside gene matches: 3. Germline V gene data show CDR1 as SGHDT and CDR2 as YYEEEE. The CDR3 loop is CASSLLAGGLETQYF. The CDR3 DNA reads as TGTGCCAGCAGCTTACTAGCGGGGGGGCTTGAGACCCAGTACTTC.

The CDR3 sequence: CASSEGRSGGVYGYTF. The CDR3 nucleotides read TGTGCCAGCAGTGAAGGAAGGTCGGGGGGTGTCTATGGCTACACCTTC. This chain links TRBV2 with TRBJ1-2, with D possibly TRBD1 on 5 matching bases. This CDR3 is 16 amino acids long. Germline lookup yields CDR1 SNHLY and CDR2 FYNNEI. Deletions cut 1 base from V and 4 bases from J, with 16 bases between.

The rearrangement links TRBV11-2 to TRBJ2-7; D unclear. CDR3 length: 14 residues. With 5 bases removed from V and 2 bases from J, the gap between germline ends came to 13 bases. Germline V gives CDR1 SGHAT, CDR2 FQNNGV. CDR3 loop: CASSAMAGTYEQYF. In DNA form, the CDR3 reads TGTGCCAGCAGCGCCATGGCTGGAACCTACGAGCAGTACTTC. The entire variable domain, with the rest obtained from reference TRBV11-2 and TRBJ2-7, is as follows: EAGVAQSPRYKIIEKRQSVAFWCNPISGHATLYWYQQILGQGPKLLIQFQNNGVVDDSQLPKDRFSAERLKGVDSTLKIQPAKLEDSAVYLCASSAMAGTYEQYFGPGTRLTVT.

This clone was recorded a few times. V usage is TRBV10-1 and J usage is TRBJ1-3; D is ambiguous. Trimming stripped 10 bases from V and 7 bases from J, with 11 bases between. CDR1 WNHNN and CDR2 SYGVQD come from the germline V gene (reference sequence). This CDR3 spans 11 amino acids. The CDR3 sequence is CATRWENTIYF. The CDR3 DNA is TGCGCCACCCGGTGGGAGAACACCATATATTTT.

This rearrangement joins TRBV6-6 to TRBJ1-5; D unresolved. Germline CDR1 and CDR2: MNHNY and SVGAGI (reference sequence). V lost 7 bases to trimming and J lost 0 bases, with 13 bases between them. The CDR3 is made up of 15 amino acids. The CDR3 is CASIAHRNSNQPQHF. CDR3 nucleotides: TGTGCCAGCATTGCGCATCGGAATAGCAATCAGCCCCAGCATTTT.

The genes are TRBV18 and TRBJ1-3; 7 nucleotides align to TRBD1. J gave up 0 bases and V 3 bases, and 11 bases lay outside the gene matches. Germline V gives CDR1 KGHSH, CDR2 LQKENI. This CDR3 is built from 18 residues. The DNA of the CDR3 is TGTGCCAGCTCACCCATCCTGGGCAGGGGGAGCTCTGGAAACACCATATATTTT. It translates to CASSPILGRGSSGNTIYF.

The rearrangement links TRBV5-1 to TRBJ2-5; D is undetermined. Trimming removed 4 bases at V and 2 bases at J, with 15 bases between. The CDR3 has 15 amino acids. Germline CDR1 is SGHRS and CDR2 is YFSETQ. The CDR3 DNA is TGCGCCAGCAGCCCCGGACCGACAATTCAAGAGACCCAGTACTTC. Translated, it gives CASSPGPTIQETQYF.

The V call is TRBV5-1, the J call TRBJ2-1; D gene ambiguous. V was cut by 0 bases and J by 7 bases, with 8 bases left in between. CDR1 and CDR2 from the germline V gene are SGHRS and YFSETQ. The length of the CDR3 is 13 residues. CDR3 sequence: CASSLGVLNEQFF. The DNA of the CDR3 is TGCGCCAGCAGCTTGGGGGTTTTGAATGAGCAGTTCTTC. The whole variable domain, remainder taken from reference TRBV5-1 and TRBJ2-1, is KAGVTQTPRYLIKTRGQQVTLSCSPISGHRSVSWYQQTPGQGLQFLFEYFSETQRNKGNFPGRFSGRQFSNSRSEMNVSTLELGDSALYLCASSLGVLNEQFFGPGTRLTVL.

V usage is TRBV19 and J usage is TRBJ2-1, with 15 bases that match TRBD2. CDR3 size: 14 residues. In germline, CDR1 is LNHDA, CDR2 SQIVND (reference sequence). Losses at the gene ends were 10 bases for V and 8 bases for J; bases not matched to a gene: 6. CDR3 residues: CATGTSGRIHEQFF. The CDR3 DNA reads as TGTGCCACCGGGACTAGCGGGAGGATCCATGAGCAGTTCTTC.

The CDR3 region is CASRRSSGEQYF. The CDR3 region has the DNA TGTGCCAGCAGACGATCTAGCGGAGAGCAGTACTTC. This chain joins TRBV5-4 and TRBJ2-7, with 7 bases aligning to TRBD2. V dropped 5 bases and J dropped 7; count of bases not matched to a gene: 6. Germline V gene lookup returns CDR1 SGHNT and CDR2 YYREEE (reference sequence). The CDR3 is 12 amino acids.

This chain joins TRBV7-8 and TRBJ2-7; D is possibly TRBD1 (5 bases). The CDR3 loop spans 15 amino acids. Germline V gene lookup returns CDR1 SGHVS and CDR2 FQNEAQ. V gave up 3 bases and J gave up 3 bases, with 15 bases separating them. CDR3 residues: CASSFALGAYYEQYF. CDR3 coding DNA: TGTGCCAGCAGCTTCGCCCTTGGGGCCTACTACGAGCAGTACTTC. The variable domain in full, with the rest retrieved from reference TRBV7-8 and TRBJ2-7, is GAGVSQSPRYKVAKRGQDVALRCDPISGHVSLFWYQQALGQGPEFLTYFQNEAQLDKSGLPSDRFFAERPEGSVSTLKIQRTQQEDSAVYLCASSFALGAYYEQYFGPGTRLTVT.

V is TRBV2 and J is TRBJ2-7, with D tentatively TRBD1 (5 bases). The V end lost 6 bases, the J end lost 0 bases, and 12 bases lay between the germline ends. CDR3 length: 14 amino acids. Germline lookup yields CDR1 SNHLY and CDR2 FYNNEI. CDR3 protein: CASRIYRISYEQYF. CDR3 bases: TGTGCCAGCAGGATTTACAGGATCTCCTACGAGCAGTACTTC.

The chain joins TRBV5-6 to TRBJ2-5; no clear D gene. V was clipped by 0 bases and J by 1 base, with 10 bases between them. Germline assignment: CDR1 SGHDT and CDR2 YYEEEE. The CDR3 has 15 residues. CDR3 loop: CASSLGQVLQETQYF. CDR3 nucleotides: TGTGCCAGCAGCTTGGGGCAGGTACTCCAAGAGACCCAGTACTTC.

This clone was seen more than once but under ten times. This sequence joins TRBV7-9 and TRBJ1-2; D might be TRBD1 (5 bases). The CDR3 sequence is 11 residues long. The V end lost 4 bases, the J end lost 5 bases, and 5 bases lay between the germline ends. CDR1 and CDR2 (germline): SEHNR, FQNEAQ (reference sequence). The CDR3 loop is CASSSGYGYTF. CDR3 nucleotide sequence: TGTGCCAGCAGCTCAGGGTATGGCTACACCTTC. The variable domain in full, with the rest retrieved from reference TRBV7-9 and TRBJ1-2, is DTGVSQNPRHKITKRGQNVTFRCDPISEHNRLYWYRQTLGQGPEFLTYFQNEAQLEKSRLLSDRFSAERPKGSFSTLEIQRTEQGDSAMYLCASSSGYGYTFGSGTRLTVV.

V gene TRBV5-1 combines with J gene TRBJ1-2; D unclear. This CDR3 region has 15 residues. CDR1 is SGHRS, CDR2 YFSETQ, per germline. Trimming left V 0 bases short and J 4 bases short, with 13 bases between. The CDR3 DNA sequence: TGCGCCAGCAGCTTGGTTGTGGGGTTAAGCTATGGCTACACCTTC. Amino acids: CASSLVVGLSYGYTF.

V gene TRBV4-2 combines with J gene TRBJ2-3, with D perhaps matching TRBD2 (5 bases). The CDR3 is 13 amino acids. V was pared by 1 base and J by 6 bases, with 8 bases between. Germline V gene sequence: CDR1 LGHNA, CDR2 YNFKEQ. CDR3 region: CASSQGGVDTQYF. The CDR3 DNA reads TGTGCCAGCAGCCAAGGGGGAGTGGATACGCAGTATTTT.

The chain joins TRBV5-1 to TRBJ1-2; 8 bases map to TRBD1. J was trimmed by 9 bases and V by 3 bases; bases with no gene match: 4. The CDR3 totals 12 residues. From germline, CDR1 is SGHRS and CDR2 YFSETQ. The CDR3 bases are TGCGCCAGCAGCTCCGGACAGGGTCGCTACACCTTC. It encodes CASSSGQGRYTF.

This clone was detected only a few times. This chain links TRBV28 with TRBJ2-1; 16 bases match TRBD2. With 7 bases clipped from V and 7 bases from J, the junction kept 4 bases outside the gene matches. This CDR3 has 15 residues. Germline CDR1 is MDHEN and CDR2 is SYDVKM. The CDR3 here is CASTLGLAGGNEQFF. For the CDR3, the DNA is TGTGCCAGCACTCTGGGACTAGCGGGAGGGAATGAGCAGTTCTTC.

The V and J genes are TRBV6-6 and TRBJ2-5; perhaps D is TRBD1 or TRBD2 (6 bases each). CDR1 and CDR2 (germline): MNHNY, SVGAGI (reference sequence). Between the trimmed V and J ends, which lost 11 bases and 1 base, there was a span of 14 bases. The CDR3 has 13 amino acids. The CDR3 loop is CAGGGRTQETQYF. The CDR3 bases are TGTGCCGGAGGGGGAAGGACCCAAGAGACCCAGTACTTC.